These T cell receptor beta chains were read from a single sample in a study of Tregs in tolerant kidney transplant recipients. Profiled with immunoSEQ multiplex PCR; TCRdb holds only in-frame clones, not every one. The sample has tens of thousands of clones; roughly nine tenths are singletons. The sequenced material came from Tregs from blood. The receptors come from a human donor in good health. Both conserved end residues are part of each CDR3. Fields, in order: J gene, V gene, clone size, D gene, CDR3 protein, CDR3 DNA. D genes are given only for firm matches. Clone size is given for some rows only: seen once, a few or many times, or a class if the clone is expanded.

TRBJ2-1,TRBV10-3,-,-,CAISGGGFYVRSYNEQFF,TGTGCCATCAGTGGAGGCGGCTTCTATGTAAGGTCCTACAATGAGCAGTTCTTC
TRBJ2-7,TRBV13,-,TRBD2,CASRRGRDEQYF,TGTGCCAGCAGAAGAGGGAGGGACGAGCAGTACTTC
TRBJ2-7,TRBV25-1,-,-,CASYGPGVSSYEQYF,TGTGCCAGCTACGGCCCAGGGGTTAGCTCCTACGAGCAGTACTTC
TRBJ1-2,TRBV9,-,-,CASRPARGLYGYTF,TGTGCCAGCAGGCCTGCTCGGGGGCTTTATGGCTACACCTTC
TRBJ2-7,TRBV6-6,few,TRBD1,CASSYGTGAESYEQYF,TGTGCCAGCAGTTACGGGACAGGGGCCGAATCCTACGAGCAGTACTTC
TRBJ2-5,TRBV30,-,-,CAWSTIGETQYF,TGTGCCTGGAGTACCATAGGGGAGACCCAGTACTTC
TRBJ1-4,TRBV9,once,-,CASSPRFGSLTEKLFF,TGTGCCAGCAGCCCCCGCTTCGGCAGTCTCACTGAAAAACTGTTTTTT
TRBJ1-5,TRBV6-6,-,-,CASSYSRGYQPQHF,TGTGCCAGCAGTTACTCCAGGGGATATCAGCCCCAGCATTTT
TRBJ1-3,TRBV18,-,-,CASSRTIQLPADTIYF,TGTGCCAGCTCAAGGACTATACAGCTGCCGGCGGACACCATATATTTT
TRBJ2-7,TRBV5-1,-,TRBD1,CASSFGTGMYEQYF,TGCGCCAGCAGCTTCGGGACAGGGATGTACGAGCAGTACTTC
TRBJ2-5,TRBV5-4,-,-,CASSLREETQYF,TGTGCCAGCAGCTTGAGGGAGGAGACCCAGTACTTC
TRBJ2-1,TRBV19,-,-,CASSQLRPVGEQFF,TGTGCCAGTAGCCAGTTACGTCCAGTGGGCGAGCAGTTCTTC
TRBJ1-2,TRBV5-4,-,TRBD1,CASSLAAGGAGYYGYTF,TGTGCCAGCAGCTTGGCCGCAGGGGGCGCCGGATATTATGGCTACACCTTC
TRBJ1-6,TRBV9,-,-,CASSVKGVDSPLHF,TGTGCCAGCAGCGTGAAGGGGGTTGATTCACCCCTCCACTTT